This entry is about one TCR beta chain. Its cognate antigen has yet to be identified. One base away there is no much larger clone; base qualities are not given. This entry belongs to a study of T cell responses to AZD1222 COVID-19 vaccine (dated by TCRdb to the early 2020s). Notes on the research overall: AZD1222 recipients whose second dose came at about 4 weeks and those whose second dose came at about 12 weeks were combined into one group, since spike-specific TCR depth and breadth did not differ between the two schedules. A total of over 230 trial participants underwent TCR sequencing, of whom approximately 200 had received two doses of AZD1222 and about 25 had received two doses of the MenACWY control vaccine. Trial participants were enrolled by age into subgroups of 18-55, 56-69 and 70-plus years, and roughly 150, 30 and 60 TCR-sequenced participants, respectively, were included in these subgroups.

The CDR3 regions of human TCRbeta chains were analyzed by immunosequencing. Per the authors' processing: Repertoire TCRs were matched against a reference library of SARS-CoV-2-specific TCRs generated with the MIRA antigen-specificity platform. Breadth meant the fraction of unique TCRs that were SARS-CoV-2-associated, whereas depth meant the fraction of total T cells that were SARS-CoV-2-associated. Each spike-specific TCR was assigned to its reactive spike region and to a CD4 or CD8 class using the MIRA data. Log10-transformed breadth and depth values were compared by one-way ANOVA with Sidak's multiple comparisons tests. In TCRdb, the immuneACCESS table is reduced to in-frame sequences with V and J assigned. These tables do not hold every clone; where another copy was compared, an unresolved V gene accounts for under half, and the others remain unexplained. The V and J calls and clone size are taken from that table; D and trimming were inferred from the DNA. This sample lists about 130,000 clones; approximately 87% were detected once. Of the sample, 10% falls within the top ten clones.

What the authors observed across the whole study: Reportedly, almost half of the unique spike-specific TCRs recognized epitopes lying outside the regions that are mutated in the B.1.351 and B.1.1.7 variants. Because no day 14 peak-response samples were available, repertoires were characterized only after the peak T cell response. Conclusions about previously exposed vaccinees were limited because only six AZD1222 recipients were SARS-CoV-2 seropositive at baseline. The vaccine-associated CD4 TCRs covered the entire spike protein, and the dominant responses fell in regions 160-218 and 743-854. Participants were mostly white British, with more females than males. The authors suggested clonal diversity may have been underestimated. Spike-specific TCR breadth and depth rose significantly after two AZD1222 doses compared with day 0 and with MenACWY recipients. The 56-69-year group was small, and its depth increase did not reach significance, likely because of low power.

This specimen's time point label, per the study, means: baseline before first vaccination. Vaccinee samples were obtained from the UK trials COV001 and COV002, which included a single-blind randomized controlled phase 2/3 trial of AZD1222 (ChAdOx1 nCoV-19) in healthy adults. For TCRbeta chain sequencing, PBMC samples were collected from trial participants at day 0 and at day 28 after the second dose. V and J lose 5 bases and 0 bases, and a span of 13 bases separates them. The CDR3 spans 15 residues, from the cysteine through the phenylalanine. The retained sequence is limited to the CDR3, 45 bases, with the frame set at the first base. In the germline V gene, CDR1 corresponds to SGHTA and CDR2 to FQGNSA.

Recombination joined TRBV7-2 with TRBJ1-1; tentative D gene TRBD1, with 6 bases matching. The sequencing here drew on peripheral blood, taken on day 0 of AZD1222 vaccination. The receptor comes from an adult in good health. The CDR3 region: CASSPAPGVNTEAFF. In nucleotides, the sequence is TGTGCCAGCAGCCCCGCCCCAGGGGTGAACACTGAAGCTTTCTTT.